This TCR beta chain was sequenced for a study of blood T cell repertoires in COVID-19. The wider study: COVID-19 samples collected from the United States, Italy and Spain covered acute and convalescent phases. From T cells, B-cell-depleted T cells, or PBMCs came the material, which was cDNA or gDNA.

Original analysis: Reference gene primers were amplified, and this amplification served to estimate nucleated cell counts. The assay was immunoSEQ multiplex PCR, and TCRdb's table has in-frame clones only and misses some. V and J calls and clone size come straight from that table; D and trimming were deduced from the DNA. The sample records 200,000 or so clones, about 88% being singletons. The CDR3 runs to 15 residues. V gave up 2 bases and J gave up 4 bases; unmatched junction bases: 6. CDR1 SGHAT and CDR2 FQNNGV come from the germline V gene. The V call is TRBV11-2, the J call TRBJ1-1; the match to TRBD1 covers 8 bases. Sequenced material: peripheral blood. This receptor was obtained from a man aged 60-69 years with acute or convalescent COVID-19. This CDR3 reads CASSLQGARSTEAFF. CDR3 in DNA: TGTGCCAGCAGCTTACAGGGGGCTCGTAGCACTGAAGCTTTCTTT.